These 14 T cell receptor beta chains were sequenced from one sample in a study of T cell clones after liver transplantation. Some clones are missing from TCRdb's copy, which holds only in-frame ones; the method was immunoSEQ multiplex PCR. The data contain 99,000 or so clones, 75% to 85% of them singletons. This specimen consisted of CD4+ T cells from blood, obtained before liver transplant. Every receptor here comes from a human donor who received a liver transplant.

This chain links TRBV14 with TRBJ2-2; no clear D gene. In germline, CDR1 is SGHDN, CDR2 FVKESK. The CDR3 is 17 residues long. Trimming cost V 4 bases and J 4 bases, with 19 bases left between them. The CDR3 DNA is TGTGCCAGCAGCCCTTCCATGACCGGGTTACTCACCGGGGAGCTGTTTTTT. It is translated as CASSPSMTGLLTGELFF.

The V gene is TRBV18, the J gene TRBJ2-7; D call uncertain. Trimming took off 2 bases at V and 4 bases at J, with 12 bases between the two ends. This CDR3 is built from 14 residues. Germline V gives CDR1 KGHSH, CDR2 LQKENI. The CDR3 DNA reads TGTGCCAGCTCACCAGGGCGGCAGACGTACGAGCAGTACTTC. It yields the protein CASSPGRQTYEQYF. Combining the CDR3 with reference TRBV18 and TRBJ2-7 gives the whole variable domain NAGVMQNPRHLVRRRGQEARLRCSPMKGHSHVYWYRQLPEEGLKFMVYLQKENIIDESGMPKERFSAEFPKEGPSILRIQQVVRGDSAAYFCASSPGRQTYEQYFGPGTRLTVT.

The V call is TRBV2, the J call TRBJ2-7; 8 bases agree with TRBD1. The CDR3 has 14 residues. The germline CDR1 and CDR2 sequences are SNHLY and FYNNEI. V dropped 7 bases and J dropped 3; count of bases not matched to a gene: 8. CDR3 protein: CASKAGTGLYEQYF. For the CDR3, the DNA is TGTGCCAGCAAAGCTGGGACAGGCCTCTACGAGCAGTACTTC.

This chain joins TRBV7-6 and TRBJ2-3; the match to TRBD2 covers 8 bases. V shed 1 base, J shed 3 bases, and the junction held 6 bases outside the gene matches. CDR1 is SGHVS and CDR2 is FNYEAQ in the germline V gene. This CDR3 is 16 amino acids long. The CDR3 coding sequence is TGTGCCAGCAGCTTAGGGAGCGGGGGCCTTACAGATACGCAGTATTTT. The encoded protein is CASSLGSGGLTDTQYF.

This clone came up a few times. V and J are TRBV27 and TRBJ2-1; 9 nucleotides line up with TRBD1. The CDR3 is made up of 16 amino acids. CDR1 MNHEY and CDR2 SMNVEV come from the germline V gene (reference sequence). V dropped 4 bases and J dropped 7; count of bases not matched to a gene: 11. DNA of the CDR3: TGTGCCAGCAGTTCCATTCGCAGACAGGGGGGGAATGAGCAGTTCTTC. This translates into CASSSIRRQGGNEQFF.

The chain is built from TRBV7-3 and TRBJ2-7; a weak D match, TRBD2 (5 bases). The CDR3 length is 13 residues. Trimming pared 5 bases from V and 4 bases from J, leaving 12 bases between. Per the germline V gene, CDR1 is SGHTA and CDR2 is FQGTGA. CDR3 protein: CASSLSEGYEQYF. The DNA of the CDR3 is TGTGCCAGCAGCCTATCCGAGGGTTACGAGCAGTACTTC.

This chain uses TRBV5-1 with TRBJ2-5, with D possibly being TRBD1 (5 bases). Trimming removed 0 bases from V and 1 base from J, with 7 bases in between. Germline values: CDR1 SGHRS, CDR2 YFSETQ. The length of the CDR3 is 14 residues. The DNA of the CDR3 is TGCGCCAGCAGCTTGGGACAGTTCCAAGAGACCCAGTACTTC. It yields the protein CASSLGQFQETQYF.

The chain carries TRBV12-5 and TRBJ2-7; 8 bases map to TRBD1. V gave up 6 bases and J gave up 2 bases; unmatched junction bases: 6. Germline-derived CDR1 and CDR2 are LGHNT and FRNRAP. The CDR3 is 14 residues long. DNA for the CDR3: TGTGCTAGTGGCCGAGGACAGGGAGCCTACGAGCAGTACTTC. As protein: CASGRGQGAYEQYF.

This CDR3 is CASSPSIGRENEQFF. CDR3 DNA: TGTGCCAGCTCACCATCGATCGGGAGGGAGAATGAGCAGTTCTTC. This chain links TRBV18 with TRBJ2-1; 8 bases align to TRBD2. This CDR3 comprises 15 residues. With V trimmed by 2 bases and J by 7 bases, 7 bases remained unmatched. Germline loops: CDR1 KGHSH, CDR2 LQKENI.

The V call is TRBV7-6, the J call TRBJ1-4; D uncertain. CDR3 length equals 13 residues. The V gene's germline CDR1 is SGHVS and CDR2 FNYEAQ. V lost 3 bases and J lost 6, with 8 bases in between. As DNA, the CDR3 is TGTGCCAGCAGCTTCAACATAGATGAAAAACTGTTTTTT. Encoded protein: CASSFNIDEKLFF.

The chain is built from TRBV11-3 and TRBJ1-1; D perhaps matches TRBD1 (5 bases). Germline loops: CDR1 SGHNT, CDR2 YENEEA. CDR3 size: 14 residues. The V and J ends lost 1 base and 3 bases respectively, with 9 bases between them. The CDR3 DNA is TGTGCCAGCAGCTTAGGGGGCGCAGACACTGAAGCTTTCTTT. Residues: CASSLGGADTEAFF.

This clone was found once. The chain recombines TRBV2 with TRBJ1-5; weak D call: TRBD1 (5 bases). This CDR3 contains 15 residues. Germline CDR1 and CDR2: SNHLY and FYNNEI. Trimming left V 9 bases short and J 3 bases short, with 18 bases between. CDR3 loop: CASADFDRLNQPQHF. The CDR3 DNA reads TGTGCCAGTGCCGACTTCGACAGACTCAATCAGCCCCAGCATTTT.

The chain links TRBV14 to TRBJ1-3; D unclear. Germline loops: CDR1 SGHDN, CDR2 FVKESK. The CDR3 consists of 17 residues. V was pared by 0 bases and J by 4 bases, with 16 bases between. The CDR3, as DNA: TGTGCCAGCAGCCAAGATTGGCTGAGTTATCCGGGAAACACCATATATTTT. Its protein product is CASSQDWLSYPGNTIYF.

Points on this clone: The sample contains more than one DNA sequence encoding this CDR3. The chain links TRBV6-1 to TRBJ2-7; 10 nucleotides match TRBD2. The CDR3 is made up of 13 amino acids. Unmatched junction bases numbered 0, after V lost 5 bases and J lost 2 bases. The germline V gene encodes CDR1 MNHNS and CDR2 SASEGT. The DNA for the CDR3 is TGTGCCAGCAGTAGCGGGAGGGCCTACGAGCAGTACTTC. It encodes CASSSGRAYEQYF.